A single sample gave rise to the 5 T cell receptor beta chains below, sequenced in a study of neurological immune-mediated disorders. TCRdb reanalysed the 5' RACE reads using MiXCR and keeps one entry per CDR3 protein. This table has fewer than 40,000 distinct CDR3 sequences, approximately 5% appearing once. The specimen sequenced was CD4+ T cells from blood. The receptor source for this set is a woman between 45 and 65 years old in good health.

This clonotype was counted many times. The V call is TRBV15, the J call TRBJ2-4; D gene uncertain. CDR1 LNHNV and CDR2 YYDKDF come from the germline V gene (reference sequence). This CDR3 is built from 13 residues. Trimming removed 6 bases at V and 6 bases at J, with 12 bases between. CDR3 coding DNA: TGTGCCACCAGACGGCCCCAAGGAAACATTCAGTACTTC. Protein: CATRRPQGNIQYF.

This clonotype was seen at least ten times. The V gene is TRBV6-1, the J gene TRBJ2-6; TRBD2 matches 7 bases. From germline, CDR1 is MNHNS and CDR2 SASEGT. The CDR3 length is 15 residues. J lost 2 bases, V lost 10 bases, and 8 bases had no gene match. In nucleotides, the CDR3 is TGTGCCACCACAAGCGGGGAGACTGGGGCCAACGTCCTGACTTTC. This encodes CATTSGETGANVLTF.

This clonotype was recorded at least ten times. The rearrangement uses TRBV7-9 and TRBJ1-6, with D possibly being TRBD1 (5 bases). The CDR3 covers 15 residues. Trimming shortened V by 11 bases and J by 0 bases, and 14 bases separated the two germline ends. CDR1 SEHNR and CDR2 FQNEAQ come from the germline V gene (reference sequence). The CDR3 spells CAGMMGDSYNSPLHF. The DNA of the CDR3 is TGTGCCGGTATGATGGGGGACTCCTATAATTCACCCCTCCACTTT.

This clonotype was counted at least ten times. The rearrangement links TRBV20-1 to TRBJ2-5, with D perhaps matching TRBD1 (6 bases). Trimming stripped 3 bases from V and 4 bases from J, with 12 bases between. CDR3 length: 13 residues. CDR1 and CDR2 (germline): DFQATT, SNEGSKA (reference sequence). The CDR3 nucleotides read TGCAGTGCTAGCAACAGGGTCGGAGAGACCCAGTACTTC. Protein: CSASNRVGETQYF.

This clonotype was seen many times. The chain carries TRBV7-3 and TRBJ2-3; TRBD2 matches at 8 bases. CDR1 and CDR2 from the germline V gene are SGHTA and FQGTGA. The CDR3 has 14 residues. Trimming removed 4 bases from V and 0 bases from J; junction bases left unmatched: 0. CDR3 sequence (DNA): TGTGCCAGCAGCTCTAGCGGGAGCACAGATACGCAGTATTTT. This gives the protein CASSSSGSTDTQYF.